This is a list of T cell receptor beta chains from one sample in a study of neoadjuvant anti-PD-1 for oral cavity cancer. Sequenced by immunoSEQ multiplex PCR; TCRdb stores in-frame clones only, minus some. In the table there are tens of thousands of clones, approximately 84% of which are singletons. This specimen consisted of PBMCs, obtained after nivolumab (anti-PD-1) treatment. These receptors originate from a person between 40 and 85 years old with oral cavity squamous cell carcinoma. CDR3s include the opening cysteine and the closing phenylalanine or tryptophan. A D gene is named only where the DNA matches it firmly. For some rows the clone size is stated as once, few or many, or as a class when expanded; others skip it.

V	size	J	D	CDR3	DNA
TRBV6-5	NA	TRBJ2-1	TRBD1	CASSRDRGGYNEQFF	TGTGCCAGCAGCCGAGACAGGGGAGGCTACAATGAGCAGTTCTTC
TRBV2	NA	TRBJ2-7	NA	CASTRGYQDYEQYF	TGTGCCAGCACCCGTGGGTACCAGGACTACGAGCAGTACTTC
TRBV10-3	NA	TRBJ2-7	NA	CAISESHGSANEQYF	TGTGCCATCAGTGAGTCCCACGGGAGCGCCAATGAGCAGTACTTC
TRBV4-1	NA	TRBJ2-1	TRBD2	CASSQGVRLAGLNEQFF	TGCGCCAGCAGCCAAGGGGTCCGACTAGCGGGGCTCAATGAGCAGTTCTTC
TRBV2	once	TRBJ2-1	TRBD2	CASSAAGGRGDEQFF	TGTGCCAGCAGTGCCGCCGGCGGGAGAGGGGATGAGCAGTTCTTC
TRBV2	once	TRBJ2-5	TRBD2	CASRGSGRVVETQYF	TGTGCCAGCAGGGGTAGCGGGAGGGTCGTAGAGACCCAGTACTTC
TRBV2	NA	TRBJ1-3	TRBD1	CASSQGAIPIYF	TGTGCCAGCAGTCAGGGGGCGATCCCCATATATTTT
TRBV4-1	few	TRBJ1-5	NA	CASSLQGGNQPQHF	TGCGCCAGCAGCCTACAGGGCGGCAATCAGCCCCAGCATTTT
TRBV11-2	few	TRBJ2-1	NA	CASSLEATGDEQFF	TGTGCCAGCAGCTTAGAGGCAACGGGCGATGAGCAGTTCTTC
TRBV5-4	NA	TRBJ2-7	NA	CASSLYAASSYEQYF	TGTGCCAGCAGCCTTTACGCGGCAAGCTCCTACGAGCAGTACTTC
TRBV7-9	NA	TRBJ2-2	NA	CASSFSVVGELFF	TGTGCCAGCAGCTTTTCGGTCGTCGGGGAGCTGTTTTTT
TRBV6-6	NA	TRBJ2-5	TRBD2	CASSWILAGGQETQYF	TGTGCCAGCAGTTGGATACTAGCGGGAGGACAAGAGACCCAGTACTTC
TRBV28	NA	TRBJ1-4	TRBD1	CASSLVTGGALNEKLFF	TGTGCCAGCAGTTTAGTTACAGGGGGCGCCCTTAATGAAAAACTGTTTTTT
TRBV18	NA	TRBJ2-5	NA	CASSPLKETQYF	TGTGCCAGCTCACCACTAAAAGAGACCCAGTACTTC
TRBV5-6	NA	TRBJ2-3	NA	CASSLGGPQYF	TGTGCCAGCAGCCTTGGCGGGCCGCAGTATTTT
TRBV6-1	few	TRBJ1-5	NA	CASSDASRGGNQPQHF	TGTGCCAGCAGTGACGCCTCCCGGGGGGGCAATCAGCCCCAGCATTTT
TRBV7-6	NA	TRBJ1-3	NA	CASSLRTQGSGNTIYF	TGTGCCAGCAGCTTGCGGACCCAAGGGTCTGGAAACACCATATATTTT
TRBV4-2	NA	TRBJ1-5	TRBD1	CASSQGGTVSNQPQHF	TGTGCCAGCAGCCAAGGGGGGACAGTCAGTAATCAGCCCCAGCATTTT
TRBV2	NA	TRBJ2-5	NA	CASSGFETQYF	TGTGCCAGCAGTGGATTCGAGACCCAGTACTTC
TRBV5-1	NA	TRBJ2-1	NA	CASSLGLTSTGNEQFF	TGCGCCAGCAGCTTGGGACTAACGAGTACAGGGAATGAGCAGTTCTTC
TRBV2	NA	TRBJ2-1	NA	CASSEYNEQFF	TGTGCCAGCAGTGAATACAATGAGCAGTTCTTC
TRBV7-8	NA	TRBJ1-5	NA	CASRGGGNQPQHF	TGTGCCAGCCGGGGAGGTGGCAATCAGCCCCAGCATTTT
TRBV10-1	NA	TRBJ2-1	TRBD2	CASSESGSRSYNEQFF	TGCGCCAGCAGTGAAAGCGGGAGTCGCTCCTACAATGAGCAGTTCTTC
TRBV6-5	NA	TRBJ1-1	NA	CASNLAGLNTEAFF	TGTGCCAGCAATTTGGCAGGTTTGAACACTGAAGCTTTCTTT
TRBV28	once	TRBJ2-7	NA	CASRISGAVYEQYF	TGTGCCAGCAGAATTAGCGGAGCAGTGTACGAGCAGTACTTC
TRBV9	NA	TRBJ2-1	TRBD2	CASSVSGTSGNNEQFF	TGTGCCAGCAGCGTTTCAGGGACTAGCGGAAACAATGAGCAGTTCTTC
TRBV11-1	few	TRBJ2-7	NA	CASSLSPYEQYF	TGTGCCAGCAGCTTATCCCCCTACGAGCAGTACTTC
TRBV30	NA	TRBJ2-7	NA	CAWSASFNEQYF	TGTGCCTGGAGTGCCTCATTCAACGAGCAGTACTTC
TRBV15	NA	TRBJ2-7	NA	CATSRFGSYEQYF	TGTGCCACCAGCAGGTTCGGGAGCTACGAGCAGTACTTC
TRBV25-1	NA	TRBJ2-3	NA	CASSDSRGRDTQYF	TGTGCCAGCAGTGACAGTCGAGGGAGAGATACGCAGTATTTT
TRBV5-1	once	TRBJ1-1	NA	CASSPGGINEGTEAFF	TGCGCCAGCAGCCCGGGGGGGATCAATGAAGGGACTGAAGCTTTCTTT
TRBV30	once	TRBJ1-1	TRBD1	CACNRGASEAFF	TGTGCCTGTAACAGGGGCGCCTCTGAAGCTTTCTTT
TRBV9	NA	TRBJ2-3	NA	CASSVVSGSDTQYF	TGTGCCAGCAGCGTAGTATCTGGATCAGATACGCAGTATTTT
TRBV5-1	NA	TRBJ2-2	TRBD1	CASSLGRLTGDTGELFF	TGCGCCAGCAGCTTGGGGAGGTTAACAGGGGACACCGGGGAGCTGTTTTTT
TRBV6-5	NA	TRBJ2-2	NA	CASRRTSNTGELFF	TGTGCCAGCAGACGTACATCGAACACCGGGGAGCTGTTTTTT
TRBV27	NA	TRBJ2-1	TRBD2	CASSRLAGVNNEQFF	TGTGCCAGCAGTCGACTAGCGGGAGTAAACAATGAGCAGTTCTTC
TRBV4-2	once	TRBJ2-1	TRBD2	CASSQRGLAGYNEQFF	TGTGCCAGCAGCCAACGAGGACTAGCGGGTTACAATGAGCAGTTCTTC
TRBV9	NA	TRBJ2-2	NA	CASSVGGEDTGELFF	TGTGCCAGCAGCGTAGGGGGAGAGGACACCGGGGAGCTGTTTTTT
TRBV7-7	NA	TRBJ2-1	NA	CASSLQGGEQFF	TGTGCTAGCAGCTTACAGGGAGGGGAGCAGTTCTTC
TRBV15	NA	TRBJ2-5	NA	CATSRGADPRSGETQYF	TGTGCCACCAGCAGAGGGGCAGACCCACGGAGCGGGGAGACCCAGTACTTC
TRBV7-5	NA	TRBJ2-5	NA	CARSLEGSKETQYF	TGTGCCAGAAGCTTAGAGGGTAGCAAGGAGACCCAGTACTTC
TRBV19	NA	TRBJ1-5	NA	CASSIRGDQPQHF	TGTGCCAGTAGTATACGGGGAGATCAGCCCCAGCATTTT
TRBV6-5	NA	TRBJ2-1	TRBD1	CATLIPGQQNEQFF	TGTGCCACCCTGATCCCGGGACAGCAGAATGAGCAGTTCTTC
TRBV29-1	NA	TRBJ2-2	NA	CSVQRVPGELFF	TGCAGCGTTCAAAGGGTCCCCGGGGAGCTGTTTTTT
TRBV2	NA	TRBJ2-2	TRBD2	CASTREDGAGELFF	TGTGCCAGTACCCGGGAGGATGGGGCCGGGGAGCTGTTTTTT
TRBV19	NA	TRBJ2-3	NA	CASSIGHATDTQYF	TGTGCCAGTAGTATAGGTCATGCCACAGATACGCAGTATTTT
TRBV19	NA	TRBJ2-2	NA	CASKALLGQTNTGELFF	TGTGCCAGTAAGGCACTCCTTGGACAGACGAACACCGGGGAGCTGTTTTTT
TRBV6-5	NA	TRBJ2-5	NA	CASYGGPQETQYF	TGTGCCAGCTACGGCGGACCGCAAGAGACCCAGTACTTC
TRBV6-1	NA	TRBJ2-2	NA	CASSDFWGAGTGELFF	TGTGCCAGCAGTGATTTTTGGGGGGCTGGCACCGGGGAGCTGTTTTTT
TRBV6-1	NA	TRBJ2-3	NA	CASSRDSTDTQYF	TGTGCCAGCAGCAGGGATAGCACAGATACGCAGTATTTT